A selection of T cell receptor beta chains follows, all from one sample in a study of identical twins. Via MiXCR, TCRdb re-called the 5' RACE reads, giving one row per CDR3 protein. The table records about 570,000 distinct CDR3 sequences, approximately 10% of them present only once. The sample was also reused in another study, on yellow fever vaccine responses in identical twins.

Sequencing was done on a sample of PBMCs. The receptors derive from a woman younger than 35 in good health. Both conserved end residues are part of each CDR3. The D gene is left open where the match is weak. Only part of the rows carry a size: once, few, many, or a class if the clone is expanded.

- | TRBJ1-2 | TRBV11-1 | - | TGTGCCAGCAGCCCTAATGAGAACTATGGCTACACCTTC | CASSPNENYGYTF
- | TRBJ2-5 | TRBV15 | - | TGTGCCACCAGCAGAGATCTAGGGGGGTACCAAGAGACCCAGTACTTC | CATSRDLGGYQETQYF
- | TRBJ2-1 | TRBV6-6 | few | TGTGCCAGCAGCCCCGCCGTCAATGAGCAGTTCTTC | CASSPAVNEQFF
- | TRBJ2-1 | TRBV6-5 | few | TGTGCCAGCAGTTACTTTCCAGGGAGCTCCTACAATGAGCAGTTCTTC | CASSYFPGSSYNEQFF
- | TRBJ2-1 | TRBV7-8 | few | TGTGCCAGCAGCTTAGCGGAAGGAACACACAATGAGCAGTTCTTC | CASSLAEGTHNEQFF
TRBD1 | TRBJ1-5 | TRBV2 | few | TGTGCCAGCAGTCAAGAAGCGGGACAGGGGATCTATAGCAATCAGCCCCAGCATTTT | CASSQEAGQGIYSNQPQHF
- | TRBJ2-3 | TRBV11-2 | many | TGTGCCAGCAGCGAGCTCACAGATACGCAGTATTTT | CASSELTDTQYF
- | TRBJ2-2 | TRBV29-1 | many | TGCAGCGTTGTTCGGAACACCGGGGAGCTGTTTTTT | CSVVRNTGELFF
- | TRBJ1-5 | TRBV5-1 | many | TGCGCCAGCAGCGAGGGTTCTAGCAATCAGCCCCAGCATTTT | CASSEGSSNQPQHF
- | TRBJ2-2 | TRBV12-3/TRBV12-4 | many | TGTGCCAGCAGTTTAACGAACACCGGGGAGCTGTTTTTT | CASSLTNTGELFF
- | TRBJ1-5 | TRBV4-1 | many | TGCGCCAGCAGCCAAGTTGGGACAATCAATCAGCCCCAGCATTTT | CASSQVGTINQPQHF
TRBD2 | TRBJ2-7 | TRBV12-3/TRBV12-4 | many | TGTGCCAGCAGTTCAAGCGGGAGGGCCCACGAGCAGTACTTC | CASSSSGRAHEQYF
TRBD1 | TRBJ2-7 | TRBV27 | many | TGTGCCAGCAGTTTAAAGCCGGGACAGGGGGCGTACGAGCAGTACTTC | CASSLKPGQGAYEQYF
TRBD2 | TRBJ2-7 | TRBV28 | - | TGTGCCAGCACTCCCGGAAGGCCAGGGTGGGACGGGAGGAGTTGGAACGAGCAGTACTTC | CASTPGRPGWDGRSWNEQYF
TRBD2 | TRBJ2-7 | TRBV4-2 | - | TGTGCCAGCAGCCAGGAGGGGACTAGCGGGAGCTACGAGCAGTACTTC | CASSQEGTSGSYEQYF
- | TRBJ2-7 | TRBV6-5 | - | TGTGCCAGCAGCACCTCAGACGAGCAGTACTTC | CASSTSDEQYF
- | TRBJ2-7 | TRBV5-6 | - | TGTGCCAGCAGCCCGACCCCGTACCTCCGTTACGAGCAGTACTTC | CASSPTPYLRYEQYF
- | TRBJ1-6 | TRBV27 | many | TGTGCCAGCAACTCCTTCCAAGGTGGGGGTAATAATTCACCCCTCCACTTT | CASNSFQGGGNNSPLHF
- | TRBJ1-4 | TRBV18 | many | TGTGCCAGCTCAACTCAACTAGGGGAAAAACTGTTTTTT | CASSTQLGEKLFF
TRBD1 | TRBJ2-7 | TRBV7-9 | few | TGTGCCAGCAGCTTACCAGGACAGGGGGCCTACGAGCAGTACTTC | CASSLPGQGAYEQYF
- | TRBJ2-7 | TRBV7-9 | many | TGTGCCAGCAGCTCCTTGGGTGAAGTCACCTACGAGCAGTACTTC | CASSSLGEVTYEQYF
- | TRBJ1-6 | TRBV28 | many | TGTGCCAGCAGTTTGGGGGTCTGGGATTCACCCCTCCACTTT | CASSLGVWDSPLHF
- | TRBJ1-6 | TRBV27 | many | TGTGCCAGCAGTTTAGGTCAGACCTATAATTCACCCCTCCACTTT | CASSLGQTYNSPLHF
TRBD2 | TRBJ2-3 | TRBV6-2/TRBV6-3 | - | TGTGCCAGCAGTTACACTTCAGCGGGAGGGCCGGTGGATACGCAGTATTTT | CASSYTSAGGPVDTQYF
- | TRBJ2-3 | TRBV11-2 | - | TGTGCCAGCAGCCGACCCCTGGGGGCCAGCACAGATACGCAGTATTTT | CASSRPLGASTDTQYF
- | TRBJ2-6 | TRBV11-1 | many | TGTGCCAGCAGCTCAGGTACTGGGGCCAACGTCCTGACTTTC | CASSSGTGANVLTF
- | TRBJ2-3 | TRBV29-1 | - | TGCAGCGATCTCCGGGATGAGGGGTCCGATACGCAGTATTTT | CSDLRDEGSDTQYF
- | TRBJ2-5 | TRBV3-1 | - | TGTGCCAGCAGCCAAAAGAGATTCCAAGAGACCCAGTACTTC | CASSQKRFQETQYF
- | TRBJ2-5 | TRBV30 | many | TGTGCCTGGAAGGGCAAAGGAGAGACCCAGTACTTC | CAWKGKGETQYF
- | TRBJ2-7 | TRBV6-2/TRBV6-3 | - | TGTGCCAGCAGTTACGTCCGGGGGAGGTTCTCCTACGAGCAGTACTTC | CASSYVRGRFSYEQYF
- | TRBJ2-1 | TRBV9 | - | TGTGCCAGCAGCGTCTTACTTGAGGGGGGAGGCAATGAGCAGTTCTTC | CASSVLLEGGGNEQFF
TRBD1 | TRBJ2-5 | TRBV20-1 | few | TGCAGTGCTACTCCGGGACAGGGGGCGACCCAGTACTTC | CSATPGQGATQYF
- | TRBJ2-3 | TRBV12-3/TRBV12-4 | - | TGTGCCAGCAGGAGGGCCCCAGATACGCAGTATTTT | CASRRAPDTQYF
- | TRBJ2-2 | TRBV28 | many | TGTGCCAGCAGCGCCCCAAAGGGAAATCGCCTTGCCGGGGAGCTGTTTTTT | CASSAPKGNRLAGELFF
TRBD1 | TRBJ2-7 | TRBV7-8 | - | TGTGCCAGCAGCTTGGACTCCGGGACAGGGACCTACGAGCAGTACTTC | CASSLDSGTGTYEQYF
TRBD1 | TRBJ1-1 | TRBV7-8 | few | TGTGCCAGCAGCTTAAAATTCAGGGGGGTCCTCACTGAAGCTTTCTTT | CASSLKFRGVLTEAFF
TRBD2 | TRBJ2-2 | TRBV6-2/TRBV6-3 | few | TGTGCCAGCACCTTTAGCGGGTCGAACACCGGGGAGCTGTTTTTT | CASTFSGSNTGELFF
- | TRBJ2-7 | TRBV27 | - | TGTGCCAGCAGTTCGGGCGCGGCGTGGCGCTACGAGCAGTACTTC | CASSSGAAWRYEQYF
TRBD1 | TRBJ1-4 | TRBV11-2 | - | TGTGCCAGCAGCTTAGCAGGGGGCAATTATGAAAAACTGTTTTTT | CASSLAGGNYEKLFF
TRBD2 | TRBJ2-3 | TRBV4-1 | - | TGCGCCAGCAGCCAAGAACGGGAGGGCCGGGTCAATACGCAGTATTTT | CASSQEREGRVNTQYF
- | TRBJ2-3 | TRBV28 | - | TGTGCCAGCAGCATCGATCGGGCGGTTTCAGATACGCAGTATTTT | CASSIDRAVSDTQYF
TRBD1 | TRBJ2-5 | TRBV7-2 | few | TGTGCCAGCAGCTTAGCGAGGACAGGTCCGTTGGCCCAGTACTTC | CASSLARTGPLAQYF
- | TRBJ2-1 | TRBV20-1 | - | TGCAGTGCTAGGCTCGGTTCCCAGCAGTTCTTC | CSARLGSQQFF
TRBD1 | TRBJ2-7 | TRBV4-2 | few | TGTGCCAGCAGCCTAACCGGGACAGGGAAGTTCGAGCAGTACTTC | CASSLTGTGKFEQYF
TRBD2 | TRBJ2-3 | TRBV9 | many | TGTGCCAGCAGCATGTGGACTAGCGGGAGCACAGATACGCAGTATTTT | CASSMWTSGSTDTQYF
TRBD1 | TRBJ2-5 | TRBV5-1 | - | TGCGCCAGCAGCTACCGGGACAGGGGCCCCCAGGCCCAGTACTTC | CASSYRDRGPQAQYF
TRBD2 | TRBJ2-1 | TRBV7-2 | few | TGTGCCAGCAGCTTTACTAGCGGGAGGGCGGAGCAGTTCTTC | CASSFTSGRAEQFF
- | TRBJ2-5 | TRBV6-2/TRBV6-3 | few | TGTGCCAGCAGTTACGAGGTCCCGTTTTCGGAGACCCAGTACTTC | CASSYEVPFSETQYF
- | TRBJ2-5 | TRBV4-3 | many | TGCGCCAGCAGCCAATTTGAGACAACTCAAGAGACCCAGTACTTC | CASSQFETTQETQYF
- | TRBJ2-3 | TRBV29-1 | once | TGCAGCGGCGAGGTAGGGGCGGATACGCAGTATTTT | CSGEVGADTQYF
- | TRBJ2-7 | TRBV6-1 | many | TGTGCCAGCAGGAGGGACAACACCTACGAGCAGTACTTC | CASRRDNTYEQYF
- | TRBJ2-2 | TRBV5-1 | - | TGCGCCAGCAGCCTTTCTTCGGTCACCGGGGAGCTGTTTTTT | CASSLSSVTGELFF
TRBD2 | TRBJ2-3 | TRBV29-1 | many | TGCAGCGTTGAGGAACTAGCGGGGGTCCCAGATACGCAGTATTTT | CSVEELAGVPDTQYF
TRBD1 | TRBJ1-2 | TRBV7-8 | many | TGTGCCAGCAGCCGAGATCGGACAGGGGGTGCAAACTATGGCTACACCTTC | CASSRDRTGGANYGYTF